A selection of T cell receptor beta chains follows, all from one sample in a study of blood T cell repertoires in COVID-19. Sequenced by immunoSEQ multiplex PCR; TCRdb stores in-frame clones only, minus some. Of more than 150,000 clones listed, 87% were seen once; the top ten hold around 2.4%. Sequencing was done on a sample of PBMCs or T cells enriched from blood (not recorded which). These receptors all stem from a woman aged 25 to 39 who had recovered from COVID-19. Both conserved end residues are part of each CDR3. The D gene is left open where the match is weak. Clone size is given for some rows only: seen once, a few or many times, or a class if the clone is expanded.

d_call | cdr3_length | j_call | v_call | clone_size | cdr3_nt | cdr3_aa
TRBD2 | 16 | TRBJ2-3 | TRBV7-2 | NA | TGTGCCAGCAGCTTAGCTCTAGCGGGAGGGCCAGATACGCAGTATTTT | CASSLALAGGPDTQYF
NA | 15 | TRBJ2-6 | TRBV9 | NA | TGTGCCAGCAGCGCACCGAGCTCTGGGGCCAACGTCCTGACTTTC | CASSAPSSGANVLTF
NA | 19 | TRBJ2-6 | TRBV3-1/TRBV3-2 | NA | TGTGCCAGCAGCCAAGGGTGGTTCGGGTCCTCCTCTGGGGCCAACGTCCTGACTTTC | CASSQGWFGSSSGANVLTF
NA | 16 | TRBJ2-2 | TRBV27 | NA | TGTGCCAGCAGAGAGAACAGGTTTAAGAACACCGGGGAGCTGTTTTTT | CASRENRFKNTGELFF
NA | 13 | TRBJ2-5 | TRBV7-3 | NA | TGTGCCAGCAGCCCAAGTGGAGGAAAGACCCAGTACTTC | CASSPSGGKTQYF
TRBD1 | 15 | TRBJ2-5 | TRBV19 | once | TGTGCCAGTAGACACAGGGGGCTAATCCAAGAGACCCAGTACTTC | CASRHRGLIQETQYF
NA | 13 | TRBJ1-1 | TRBV7-3 | NA | TGTGCCAGCAGACTAACAGGGAGCACTGAAGCTTTCTTT | CASRLTGSTEAFF
NA | 12 | TRBJ1-1 | TRBV7-9 | NA | TGTGCCAGCAGCCGACTCCGCACTGAAGCTTTCTTT | CASSRLRTEAFF
TRBD1 | 15 | TRBJ1-2 | TRBV9 | NA | TGTGCCAGCAGCGCCGGGACAGCATCCAGCTATGGCTACACCTTC | CASSAGTASSYGYTF
NA | 13 | TRBJ1-2 | TRBV29-1 | NA | TGCAGCGTTGGCACAGGTCGGGACTATGGCTACACCTTC | CSVGTGRDYGYTF
TRBD1 | 16 | TRBJ2-5 | TRBV27 | NA | TGTGCCAGCAGTTTATTCGGACAGGGTAATAGTGAGACCCAGTACTTC | CASSLFGQGNSETQYF
NA | 13 | TRBJ2-5 | TRBV5-1 | NA | TGCGCCAGCAGTCGGGGGAGACAAGAGACCCAGTACTTC | CASSRGRQETQYF
NA | 13 | TRBJ1-2 | TRBV7-9 | NA | TGTGCCAGCAGTTTAGACAGTAACTATGGCTACACCTTC | CASSLDSNYGYTF
TRBD1 | 15 | TRBJ2-6 | TRBV6-5 | many | TGTGCCAGCAGGACAGGGGGCTCTGGGGCCAACGTCCTGACTTTC | CASRTGGSGANVLTF
NA | 13 | TRBJ1-1 | TRBV29-1 | NA | TGCAGCGGGAGCAGGGGCCCGAACACTGAAGCTTTCTTT | CSGSRGPNTEAFF
NA | 14 | TRBJ1-5 | TRBV27 | NA | TGTGCCAGCGGGAACGGACAGTCGCATCAGCCCCAGCATTTT | CASGNGQSHQPQHF